This TCR beta chain was sequenced during a study of T cells in narcolepsy. General study results and limits: Some memory CD4+ repertoires had no autoreactive clone sequences. HCRT-specific and TRIB2-specific autoreactive clonotypes appeared among same-patient CSF and blood CD4+ clonotypes.

This clone was detected only once. The antigen remains unidentified. The CDR3 is 13 residues long. The V and J ends lost 3 bases and 7 bases respectively, with 12 bases between them. Germline V lookup: CDR1 LNHDA, CDR2 SQIVND (reference sequence). Method: immunoSEQ multiplex PCR; TCRdb's copy keeps in-frame clones and lacks some. There are about 30,000 clones in the sample; approximately 82% occur only once, and around 0.91% lies in the top ten. The clonotype was recovered from a human donor with narcolepsy. The sample consisted of CD45RA- memory CD4+ T cells from PBMCs. V is TRBV19 and J is TRBJ1-2, with D perhaps matching TRBD1 (6 bases). The CDR3 coding sequence is TGTGCCAGTAGTATCCCGGGACACTTTGGCTACACCTTC. Protein: CASSIPGHFGYTF.